Each of the 20 T cell receptor beta chains below was sequenced from the same sample in a study of blood T cell repertoires in COVID-19. Libraries were prepared by immunoSEQ multiplex PCR; TCRdb keeps only in-frame clonotypes and omits some of them. Of roughly 160,000 clones detected, 70% to 90% appear once; the ten largest clones hold 5.5% to 7%. Sequencing input: peripheral blood. The source is a man in his fifties with active or convalescent COVID-19.

The J gene is TRBJ2-5, the V gene TRBV11-1, with 8 bases identical to TRBD1. This CDR3 region has 14 residues. V lost 4 bases, J lost 5 bases, and 6 bases stayed unmatched. Germline CDR1 SGHAT, CDR2 FQDESV (reference sequence). CDR3 region: CASSYGQGGETQYF. The CDR3 DNA sequence: TGTGCCAGCAGCTACGGACAGGGCGGGGAGACCCAGTACTTC.

The V gene is TRBV6-6, the J gene TRBJ2-1, with 10 bases matching TRBD2. The CDR3 has 17 amino acids. Trimming at V came to 5 bases and at J to 5 bases, leaving 12 bases not matched to a gene. Germline V gene sequence: CDR1 MNHNY, CDR2 SVGAGI (reference sequence). The CDR3 here is CASSPQVGLAVDNEQFF. CDR3 in DNA: TGTGCCAGCAGTCCACAGGTTGGACTAGCGGTAGACAATGAGCAGTTCTTC.

Note on this clone: Other DNA sequences from this sample encode an identical CDR3 as well. The rearrangement uses TRBV4-3 and TRBJ1-1; D gene uncertain. The CDR3 totals 13 residues. CDR1 is LGHNA and CDR2 is YSLEER in the germline V gene. Trimming removed 5 bases from V and 1 base from J, with 8 bases in between. The CDR3 sequence is CASSREGNTEAFF. CDR3 bases: TGCGCCAGCAGCAGGGAGGGGAACACTGAAGCTTTCTTT.

This clone was detected only once. The rearrangement joins TRBV3-1 (or the pseudogene TRBV3-2) to TRBJ1-2; 8 bases agree with TRBD1. CDR3 length: 14 residues. Germline trimming cut 3 bases from V and 8 bases from J; bases unmatched to any gene: 8. Germline assignment: CDR1 LGHDT and CDR2 YNNKEL (reference sequence). The CDR3 loop reads CASSQDRARIGYTF. Written as DNA, the CDR3 is TGTGCCAGCAGCCAGGACAGGGCGCGTATCGGCTACACCTTC.

The chain couples TRBV4-3 to TRBJ2-3; no firm D call. The CDR3 is made up of 17 amino acids. V was trimmed by 0 bases and J by 4 bases, leaving 17 bases between them. Germline-derived CDR1 and CDR2 are LGHNA and YSLEER. CDR3 nucleotides: TGCGCCAGCAGCCAAGAGACACAACATACCCCGCCAGATACGCAGTATTTT. Protein: CASSQETQHTPPDTQYF.

The chain is built from TRBV5-1 and TRBJ2-7, with D hard to call. CDR1 SGHRS and CDR2 YFSETQ come from the germline V gene. The CDR3 totals 17 residues. V gave up 0 bases and J gave up 0 bases, with 16 bases separating them. This CDR3 reads CASSLAPRLVSSYEQYF. CDR3 bases: TGCGCCAGCAGCTTGGCCCCTCGGTTGGTGAGCTCCTACGAGCAGTACTTC. The whole variable domain, remainder taken from reference TRBV5-1 and TRBJ2-7, is KAGVTQTPRYLIKTRGQQVTLSCSPISGHRSVSWYQQTPGQGLQFLFEYFSETQRNKGNFPGRFSGRQFSNSRSEMNVSTLELGDSALYLCASSLAPRLVSSYEQYFGPGTRLTVT.

J is TRBJ1-5 and V is TRBV5-6, with 10 positions matching TRBD1. The CDR3 is made up of 16 amino acids. CDR1 is SGHDT, CDR2 YYEEEE, per germline. J gave up 6 bases and V 1 base, and 7 bases lay outside the gene matches. CDR3 nucleotides: TGTGCCAGCAGCTTGTGGGACAGGGGAGTCGGTCAGCCCCAGCATTTT. Amino acids: CASSLWDRGVGQPQHF.

The rearrangement links TRBV9 to TRBJ2-5; TRBD2 agrees at 8 bases. Germline-derived CDR1 and CDR2 are SGDLS and YYNGEE. This CDR3 is 15 amino acids long. V lost 0 bases to trimming and J lost 5 bases; unmatched junction nucleotides: 6. CDR3 bases: TGTGCCAGCAGCGTAGAAGTAGCGGGGCCTGAGACCCAGTACTTC. This encodes CASSVEVAGPETQYF.

The chain recombines TRBV2 with TRBJ1-5; 8 bases match TRBD1. Per germline, CDR1 SNHLY and CDR2 FYNNEI. The CDR3 totals 13 residues. The V and J ends lost 6 bases and 5 bases, in that order; junction bases with no gene match: 3. The CDR3 loop reads CASRPQGDQPQHF. As DNA, the CDR3 is TGTGCCAGCAGGCCACAGGGGGATCAGCCCCAGCATTTT.

This chain joins TRBV7-9 and TRBJ1-1; D perhaps matches TRBD1 (5 bases). This CDR3 is 15 amino acids long. Trimming pared 2 bases from V and 4 bases from J, leaving 14 bases between. The germline CDR1 and CDR2 sequences are SEHNR and FQNEAQ (reference sequence). The CDR3 loop reads CASSLMVGGGTEAFF. CDR3 sequence (DNA): TGTGCCAGCAGCTTAATGGTGGGGGGAGGCACTGAAGCTTTCTTT.

The rearrangement joins TRBV27 to TRBJ2-3, with TRBD2 matching over 10 bases. Germline V gene data show CDR1 as MNHEY and CDR2 as SMNVEV (reference sequence). V dropped 5 bases and J dropped 0; count of bases not matched to a gene: 5. This CDR3 comprises 16 residues. DNA for the CDR3: TGTGCCAGCAGTCGCCTAGCGGGGGTGAGCACAGATACGCAGTATTTT. Translated: CASSRLAGVSTDTQYF.

The V and J genes are TRBV15 and TRBJ1-5; no clear D. This CDR3 has 14 amino acids. With 3 bases removed from V and 4 bases from J, the gap between germline ends came to 10 bases. Germline CDR1 is LNHNV and CDR2 is YYDKDF (reference sequence). The CDR3 sequence: CATSRRRGNQPQHF. The CDR3, as DNA: TGTGCCACCAGCAGGCGACGGGGTAATCAGCCCCAGCATTTT. The full variable domain, completed using reference TRBV15 and TRBJ1-5, is DAMVIQNPRYQVTQFGKPVTLSCSQTLNHNVMYWYQQKSSQAPKLLFHYYDKDFNNEADTPDNFQSRRPNTSFCFLDIRSPGLGDTAMYLCATSRRRGNQPQHFGDGTRLSIL.

The chain is built from TRBV7-2 and TRBJ1-2; TRBD1 aligns across 8 bases. From germline, CDR1 is SGHTA and CDR2 FQGNSA. This CDR3 is built from 16 residues. Trimming at V came to 5 bases and at J to 5 bases, leaving 13 bases not matched to a gene. The CDR3 region has the DNA TGTGCCAGCAGCCCGGACAGGGCCATCCGAAGGTATGGCTACACCTTC. This encodes CASSPDRAIRRYGYTF.

This clone has only a few counts. The chain joins TRBV29-1 to TRBJ2-7, with D tentatively TRBD2 (6 bases). With 6 bases removed from V and 0 bases from J, the gap between germline ends came to 12 bases. Germline lookup yields CDR1 SQVTM and CDR2 ANQGSEA. There are 13 residues in the CDR3. This chain's CDR3 is CSVRLASSYEQYF. DNA of the CDR3: TGCAGCGTCCGGCTAGCGTCCTCCTACGAGCAGTACTTC.

The chain has TRBV19 and TRBJ2-1; 8 bases map to TRBD2. Germline assignment: CDR1 LNHDA and CDR2 SQIVND (reference sequence). With V trimmed by 1 base and J by 7 bases, 12 bases remained unmatched. The CDR3 covers 17 residues. For the CDR3, the DNA is TGTGCCAGTAGTATAGGTGTACCCGGGACTAGTGGTAATGAGCAGTTCTTC. Amino acids: CASSIGVPGTSGNEQFF.

The rearrangement links TRBV6-1 to TRBJ1-1; possible D gene TRBD1, 5 bases. This CDR3 is 11 amino acids long. The germline V and J ends were trimmed by 3 bases and 10 bases, with 9 bases remaining between them. The germline V gene has CDR1 MNHNS and CDR2 SASEGT. Written as DNA, the CDR3 is TGTGCCAGCAGTGAGGAGGGGTTAGCTTTCTTT. Translating gives CASSEEGLAFF.

This chain joins TRBV4-1 and TRBJ2-1, with TRBD2 matching 11 bases. Germline V gene sequence: CDR1 MGHRA, CDR2 YSYEKL. This CDR3 has 17 residues. With V trimmed by 5 bases and J by 4 bases, 10 bases remained unmatched. DNA of the CDR3: TGCGCCAGCAGCGAAGGTACCGGGACTAGCGGATACAATGAGCAGTTCTTC. It yields the protein CASSEGTGTSGYNEQFF.

This sequence joins TRBV7-3 and TRBJ2-1; D perhaps matches TRBD2 (6 bases). The CDR3 has 12 amino acids. CDR1 and CDR2 from the germline V gene are SGHTA and FQGTGA. V was pared by 5 bases and J by 10 bases, with 12 bases between. CDR3: CASSPGVGEQFF. As DNA, the CDR3 is TGTGCCAGCAGCCCGGGGGTAGGCGAGCAGTTCTTC.

The genes are TRBV5-1 and TRBJ1-3; no clear D. From germline, CDR1 is SGHRS and CDR2 YFSETQ. V was shortened by 3 bases and J by 2 bases, with 9 bases between the two germline ends. The CDR3 sequence is 14 residues long. CDR3 loop: CASSYRQPGNTIYF. CDR3 sequence (DNA): TGCGCCAGCAGCTACCGACAACCTGGAAACACCATATATTTT.

The chain carries TRBV9 and TRBJ2-1; 8 bases are shared with TRBD2. The CDR3 is made up of 16 amino acids. With 6 bases clipped from V and 5 bases from J, the junction kept 13 bases outside the gene matches. Germline CDR1 reads SGDLS; CDR2 reads YYNGEE. The CDR3 nucleotides are TGTGCCAGCACACTAGCGGTTACAACCATGCACAATGAGCAGTTCTTC. It specifies CASTLAVTTMHNEQFF.